This T cell receptor (beta chain) originates from a study of shared clonotypes between healthy human individuals. This clone was counted a few times. CDR1 and CDR2 (germline): MNHEY, SVGAGI. Trimming removed 0 bases at V and 3 bases at J, with 6 bases between. The CDR3 covers 13 residues. Libraries were prepared by immunoSEQ multiplex PCR; TCRdb keeps only in-frame clonotypes and omits some of them. Of around 980,000 clones listed, around 78% are singletons. Input material: memory CD4+ T cells from PBMCs. Subset noted: CD45RA-negative fraction. The receptor's source is a man younger than 35 in good health. Some clones in this sample may be carry-over from other donors' samples. The gene calls are TRBV6-5 and TRBJ2-7; D is unresolved. CDR3 residues: CASSYSARYEQYF. CDR3 DNA: TGTGCCAGCAGTTACTCGGCACGCTACGAGCAGTACTTC.